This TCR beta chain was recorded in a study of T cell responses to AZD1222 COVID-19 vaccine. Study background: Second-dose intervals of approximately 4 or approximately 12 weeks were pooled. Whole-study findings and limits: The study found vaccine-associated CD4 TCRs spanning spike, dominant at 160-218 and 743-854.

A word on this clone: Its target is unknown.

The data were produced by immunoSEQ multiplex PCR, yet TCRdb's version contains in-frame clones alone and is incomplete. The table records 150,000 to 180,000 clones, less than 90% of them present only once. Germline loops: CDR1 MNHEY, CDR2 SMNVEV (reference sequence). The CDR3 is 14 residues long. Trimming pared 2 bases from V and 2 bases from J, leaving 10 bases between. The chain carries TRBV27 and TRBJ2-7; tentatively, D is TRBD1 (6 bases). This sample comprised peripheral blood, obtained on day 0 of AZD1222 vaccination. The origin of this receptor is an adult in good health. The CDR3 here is CASSLDRRAYEQYF. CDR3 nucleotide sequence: TGTGCCAGCAGTTTAGACAGGAGAGCCTACGAGCAGTACTTC.